This TCR beta chain emerged from a study of cytomegalovirus exposure and HLA in healthy donors. General study points: The authors considered a cluster of highly shared sequence variants likely to be a sequencing artifact. When analyzed later, a missense DCLRE1C variant was found to be linked to TCR beta V- and J-gene trimming. The study carried out a later analysis of TCR beta sequences. It associated 16,951 of them with specific HLA alleles at a false discovery rate of 0.05.

For the donor in question, CMV serostatus went unrecorded. The germline V gene encodes CDR1 SGHDN and CDR2 FVKESK. This CDR3 has 14 amino acids. Trimming left V 3 bases short and J 5 bases short, with 13 bases between. With regard to this clone: The antigen is not known.

The PCR made use of 60 Vbeta and 13 Jbeta primers. Sequencing used immunoSEQ multiplex PCR; TCRdb keeps in-frame clones, though not all of them. In the table there are fewer than 150,000 clones, approximately 73% of which are singletons. The clonotype was recovered from a human donor in good health. The rearrangement joins TRBV14 to TRBJ2-5, with a weak D call TRBD2 (6 bases). What was sequenced was PBMCs. CDR3 DNA: TGTGCCAGCAGCCAGGCCCGGGGGAAGGAGACCCAGTACTTC. Protein sequence: CASSQARGKETQYF.